This T cell receptor beta chain appears in the sequencing data of a study of metastatic and nonmetastatic thyroid tumors. This clone was recorded at least ten times. Thyroid surgery was performed in patients who had received no treatment beforehand. The length of the CDR3 is 19 residues. Germline V gene sequence: CDR1 MNHEY, CDR2 SVGEGT. Trimming shortened V by 0 bases and J by 5 bases, and 24 bases separated the two germline ends. MiXCR re-clonotyped the PCR reads for TCRdb. The table lists tens of thousands of clones, 10% to 15% of them singletons. This sequence was found in a female donor with papillary thyroid cancer or a benign thyroid nodule (not recorded which). Some clones in this sample may be carry-over from other donors' samples. The rearrangement joins TRBV6-2 or TRBV6-3 to TRBJ2-3, with a weak D call TRBD2 (6 bases). Material for sequencing was blood. This CDR3 is CASSYSIPGFPGAVDTQYF. The CDR3 DNA is TGTGCCAGCAGTTACTCGATACCGGGCTTTCCGGGAGCGGTAGATACGCAGTATTTT.